This T cell receptor (beta chain) derives from a study of memory CD4+ T cells and cytomegalovirus serostatus (dated by TCRdb to about 2019). General notes on the study: The roughly 35 healthy Belgian adults in the cohort included 9 who were CMV seropositive and 24 who were CMV seronegative. The study sequenced CD4+ memory TCRbeta repertoires of a Belgian cohort with known cytomegalovirus serostatus to replicate a published TCR-based CMV serostatus classifier.

What the research found in general, with its limitations: Only CD4+CD45RO+ memory cells were sequenced, in contrast to the original study, in which naive and memory CD4+ and CD8+ populations were covered. Of 164 previously reported CMV-associated TCRbeta sequences, approximately 70 appeared in the CD4+ memory repertoires, each in one to five individuals. CMV serostatus prediction reached a median bootstrapped AUC of roughly 0.96 with the original framework and just under 0.93 with a US-trained random forest. A median bootstrapped AUC of around 0.94 with a 95% CI of 0.76-1.00 was achieved on the Belgian cohort by the original-framework classifier. The results were interpreted as suggesting that the CMV-associated TCR signature is largely present in the CD4+ memory repertoire.

From the cysteine up to the phenylalanine, the CDR3 has a length of 15 residues. Only the CDR3 part of the read is kept: 45 bases, read in frame from the first base. CDR1 and CDR2, looked up from the germline V gene, are MDHEN and SYDVKM. Trimming accounts for 5 bases at V and 4 bases at J, while the number of junction bases matched to no gene is 9. A FACSAria II was used to sort memory CD4+ T cells, defined as single viable CD3+CD4+CD8-CD45RO+ cells. CMV serostatus was assessed using a Roche Elecsys assay, by which serum IgG against CMV pp150, pp28, p38 and p52 was detected. Once the samples were thawed, total CD4+ T cells were enriched through positive selection using CD4 magnetic microbeads. The samples came from a different study that was designed specifically to examine the CD4+ T cell memory repertoire. Peripheral blood mononuclear cells were isolated and cryopreserved following standard operating procedures; serum was stored at -80 °C. The staining relied on CD3-PerCP (BW264/56), CD4-APC (RPA-T4), CD45RO-PE (UCHT1) and CD8-Pacific Orange (3B5) antibodies, and Sytox blue was used to exclude non-viable cells.

The Quick-DNA Microprep Kit was used to extract genomic DNA from the sorted cells. Amplification of TCRbeta DNA was done with the immunoSEQ hsTCRbeta kit, following the protocol from the manufacturer. TCRbeta libraries were sequenced on an Illumina MiSeq instrument. From the authors' description of their analysis: Following removal of out-of-frame sequences, about 2,200,000 distinct TCRbeta sequences were retained, with an average of roughly 67,000 per individual. Each individual was scored using the number of some 150 previously reported CMV-associated TCRbeta sequences that the individual carried and the total number of productive distinct TCRbeta sequences. A beta-binomial model was reimplemented in Python, and scikit-learn random forests with default parameters were trained on data from the US cohort. Classifier performance on the Belgian cohort was summarized as median AUC with percentile confidence intervals calculated over 10,000 bootstrap iterations. Held by TCRdb, this immuneACCESS table contains in-frame sequences only and omits some clones. Under half of the omission traces to an unresolved V gene where checked; the cause of the rest is unknown. The DNA gave D and trimming, while V, J and clone size come from that table. The sample table shows 45,000 to 55,000 clones, and around 78% are seen once. The ten biggest clones cover 0.65% to 0.7% of the sample.

As concerns this clone: This clone's antigen is unknown. No base-level quality is on record; no much larger clone is a single base apart.

The receptor was derived from an adult in good health and CMV-seronegative. The chain links TRBV28 with TRBJ2-7, with 9 central nucleotides matching TRBD2. Sequencing was carried out using memory CD4+ T cells from blood. This receptor carries the CDR3 CASSPGTSKGYEQYF. The DNA reads as follows: TGTGCCAGCAGTCCCGGGACTAGCAAAGGGTACGAGCAGTACTTC.